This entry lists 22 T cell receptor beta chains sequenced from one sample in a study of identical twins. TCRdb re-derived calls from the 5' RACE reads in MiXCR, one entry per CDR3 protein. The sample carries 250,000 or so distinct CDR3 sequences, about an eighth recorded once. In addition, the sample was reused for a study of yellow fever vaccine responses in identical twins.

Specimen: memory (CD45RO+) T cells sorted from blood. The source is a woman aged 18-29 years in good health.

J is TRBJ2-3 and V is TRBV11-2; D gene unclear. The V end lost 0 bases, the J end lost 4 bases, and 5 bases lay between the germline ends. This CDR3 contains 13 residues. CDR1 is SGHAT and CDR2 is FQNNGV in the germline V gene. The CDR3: CASSLDLADTQYF. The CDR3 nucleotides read TGTGCCAGCAGCTTAGATCTTGCAGATACGCAGTATTTT.

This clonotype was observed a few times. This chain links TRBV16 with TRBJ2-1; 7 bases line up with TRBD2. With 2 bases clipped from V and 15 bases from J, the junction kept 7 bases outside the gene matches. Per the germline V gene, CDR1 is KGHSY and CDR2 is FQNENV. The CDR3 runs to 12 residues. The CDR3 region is CASSQAGEPRFF. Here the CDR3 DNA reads TGTGCCAGCAGCCAAGCGGGAGAGCCTCGGTTCTTC.

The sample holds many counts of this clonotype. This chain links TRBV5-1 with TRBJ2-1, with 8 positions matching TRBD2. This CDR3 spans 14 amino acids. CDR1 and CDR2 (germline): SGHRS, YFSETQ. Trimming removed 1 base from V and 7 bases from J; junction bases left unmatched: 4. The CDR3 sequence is CASSLSGSMNEQFF. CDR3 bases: TGCGCCAGCAGCTTGAGCGGGAGTATGAATGAGCAGTTCTTC.

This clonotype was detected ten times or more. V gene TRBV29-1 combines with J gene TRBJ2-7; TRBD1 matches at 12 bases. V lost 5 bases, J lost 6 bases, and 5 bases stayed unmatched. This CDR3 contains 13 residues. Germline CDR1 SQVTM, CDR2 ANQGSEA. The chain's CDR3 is CSVPGQGASEQYF. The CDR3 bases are TGCAGCGTTCCGGGACAGGGGGCGAGCGAGCAGTACTTC.

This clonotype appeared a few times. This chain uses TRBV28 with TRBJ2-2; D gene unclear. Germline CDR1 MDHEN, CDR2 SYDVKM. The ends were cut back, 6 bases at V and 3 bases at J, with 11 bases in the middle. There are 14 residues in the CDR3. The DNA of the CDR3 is TGTGCCAGCAGCTCCGGTCAGCACACCGGGGAGCTGTTTTTT. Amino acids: CASSSGQHTGELFF.

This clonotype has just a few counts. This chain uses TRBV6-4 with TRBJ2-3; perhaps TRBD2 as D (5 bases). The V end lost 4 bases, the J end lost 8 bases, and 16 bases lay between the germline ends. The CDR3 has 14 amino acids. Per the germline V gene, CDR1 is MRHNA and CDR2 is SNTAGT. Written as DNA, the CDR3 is TGTGCCAGCAGTGTACGGGAAGGGCACGTTACGCAGTATTTT. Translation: CASSVREGHVTQYF.

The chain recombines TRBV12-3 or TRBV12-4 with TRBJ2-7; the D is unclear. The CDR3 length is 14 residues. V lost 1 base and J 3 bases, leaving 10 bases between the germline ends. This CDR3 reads CASSLGALRYEQYF. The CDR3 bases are TGTGCCAGCAGTTTAGGAGCACTCCGCTACGAGCAGTACTTC.

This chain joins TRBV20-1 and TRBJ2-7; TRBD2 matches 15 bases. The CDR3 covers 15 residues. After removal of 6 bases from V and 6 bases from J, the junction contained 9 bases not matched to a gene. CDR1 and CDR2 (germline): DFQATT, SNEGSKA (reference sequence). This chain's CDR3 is CSAAGRTSGRGEQYF. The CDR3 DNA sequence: TGCAGTGCAGCCGGGCGGACTAGCGGGAGGGGCGAGCAGTACTTC.

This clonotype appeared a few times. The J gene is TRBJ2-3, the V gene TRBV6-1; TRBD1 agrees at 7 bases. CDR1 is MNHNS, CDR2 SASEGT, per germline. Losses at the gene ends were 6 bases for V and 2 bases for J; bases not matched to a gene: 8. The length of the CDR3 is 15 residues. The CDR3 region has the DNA TGTGCCAGCAGCCCCAGACAGGGTCCCACAGATACGCAGTATTTT. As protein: CASSPRQGPTDTQYF.

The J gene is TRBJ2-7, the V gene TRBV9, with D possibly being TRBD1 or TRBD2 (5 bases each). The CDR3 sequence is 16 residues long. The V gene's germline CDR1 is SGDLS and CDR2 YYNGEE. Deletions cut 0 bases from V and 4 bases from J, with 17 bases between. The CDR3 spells CASSVDGSGKRYEQYF. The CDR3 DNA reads TGTGCCAGCAGCGTAGACGGGTCAGGGAAGCGGTACGAGCAGTACTTC. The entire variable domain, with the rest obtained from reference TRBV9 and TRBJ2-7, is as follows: DSGVTQTPKHLITATGQRVTLRCSPRSGDLSVYWYQQSLDQGLQFLIQYYNGEERAKGNILERFSAQQFPDLHSELNLSSLELGDSALYFCASSVDGSGKRYEQYFGPGTRLTVT.

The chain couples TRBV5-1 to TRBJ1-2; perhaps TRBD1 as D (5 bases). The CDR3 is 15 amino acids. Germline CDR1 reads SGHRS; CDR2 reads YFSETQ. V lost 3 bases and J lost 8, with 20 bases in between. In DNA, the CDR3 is TGCGCCAGCAGCTCCCTCGACAGCCAGACGCGGGGCTACACCTTC. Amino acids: CASSSLDSQTRGYTF.

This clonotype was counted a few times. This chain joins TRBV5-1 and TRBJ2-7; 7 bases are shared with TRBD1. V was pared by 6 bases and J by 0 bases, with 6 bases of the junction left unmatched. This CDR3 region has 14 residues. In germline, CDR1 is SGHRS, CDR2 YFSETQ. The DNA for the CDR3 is TGCGCCAGCACATACGGGACAGACTCCTACGAGCAGTACTTC. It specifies CASTYGTDSYEQYF.

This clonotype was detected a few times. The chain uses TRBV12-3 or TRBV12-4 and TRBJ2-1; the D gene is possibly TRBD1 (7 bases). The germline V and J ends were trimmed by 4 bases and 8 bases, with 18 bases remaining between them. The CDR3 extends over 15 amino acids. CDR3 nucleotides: TGTGCCAGCAGTTCACGGACAGGAGGGAAGGATGAGCAGTTCTTC. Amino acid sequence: CASSSRTGGKDEQFF.

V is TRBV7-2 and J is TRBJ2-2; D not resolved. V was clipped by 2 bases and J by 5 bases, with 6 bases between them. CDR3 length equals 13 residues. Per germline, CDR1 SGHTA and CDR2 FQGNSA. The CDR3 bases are TGTGCCAGCAGCTTAAAACGGACCGGGGAGCTGTTTTTT. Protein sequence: CASSLKRTGELFF.

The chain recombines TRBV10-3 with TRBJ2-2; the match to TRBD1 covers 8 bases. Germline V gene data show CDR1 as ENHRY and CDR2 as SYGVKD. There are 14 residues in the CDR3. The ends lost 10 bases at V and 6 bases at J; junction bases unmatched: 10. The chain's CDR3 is CASNRDRWAGELFF. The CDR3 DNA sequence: TGTGCCAGTAACCGGGACAGGTGGGCCGGGGAGCTGTTTTTT.

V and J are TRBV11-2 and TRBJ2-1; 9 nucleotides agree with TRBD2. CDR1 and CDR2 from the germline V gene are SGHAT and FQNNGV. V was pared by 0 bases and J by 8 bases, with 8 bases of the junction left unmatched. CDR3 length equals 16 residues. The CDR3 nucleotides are TGTGCCAGCAGCTTAGAGTATAGCGGGAGTCGCGATGAGCAGTTCTTC. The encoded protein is CASSLEYSGSRDEQFF.

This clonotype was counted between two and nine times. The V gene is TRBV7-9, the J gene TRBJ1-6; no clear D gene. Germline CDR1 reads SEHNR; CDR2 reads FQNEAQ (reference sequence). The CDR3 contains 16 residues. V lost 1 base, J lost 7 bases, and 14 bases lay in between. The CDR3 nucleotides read TGTGCCAGCAGCTTAGTCGACTTGATTGCCAATTCACCCCTCCACTTT. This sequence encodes CASSLVDLIANSPLHF.

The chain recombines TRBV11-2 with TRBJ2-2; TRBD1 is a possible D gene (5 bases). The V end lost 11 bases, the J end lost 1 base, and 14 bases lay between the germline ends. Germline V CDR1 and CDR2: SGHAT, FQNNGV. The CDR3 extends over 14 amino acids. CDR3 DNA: TGTGCCGGACGACAGAGTAAGAACACCGGGGAGCTGTTTTTT. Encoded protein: CAGRQSKNTGELFF.

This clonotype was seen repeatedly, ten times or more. The CDR3 region is CASSQFSSPEQYF. In DNA, the CDR3 is TGTGCCAGCAGCCAGTTTAGTTCTCCGGAGCAGTACTTC. J is TRBJ2-7 and V is TRBV7-2; D unclear. Germline assignment: CDR1 SGHTA and CDR2 FQGNSA. The CDR3 is made up of 13 amino acids. Trimming removed 5 bases from V and 7 bases from J, with 15 bases in between.

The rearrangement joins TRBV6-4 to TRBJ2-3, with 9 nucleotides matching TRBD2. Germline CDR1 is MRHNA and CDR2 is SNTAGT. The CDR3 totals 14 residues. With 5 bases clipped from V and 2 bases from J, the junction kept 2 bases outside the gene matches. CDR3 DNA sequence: TGTGCCAGCAGTCCTAGCGGGGCCACAGATACGCAGTATTTT. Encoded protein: CASSPSGATDTQYF.

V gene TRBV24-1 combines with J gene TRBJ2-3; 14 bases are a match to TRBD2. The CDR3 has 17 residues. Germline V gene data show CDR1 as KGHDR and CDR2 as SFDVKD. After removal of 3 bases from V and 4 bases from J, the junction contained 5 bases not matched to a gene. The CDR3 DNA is TGTGCCACCAGTGATCGATGGACTAGCGGGAGGTCAGATACGCAGTATTTT. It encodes CATSDRWTSGRSDTQYF.

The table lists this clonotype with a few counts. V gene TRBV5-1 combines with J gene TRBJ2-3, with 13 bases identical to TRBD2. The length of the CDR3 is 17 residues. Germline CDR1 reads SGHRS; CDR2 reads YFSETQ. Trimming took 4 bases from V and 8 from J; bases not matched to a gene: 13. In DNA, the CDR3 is TGCGCCAGCAGCCCCGGGACTAGCGGGATCGGTCTGAGTACGCAGTATTTT. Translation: CASSPGTSGIGLSTQYF.